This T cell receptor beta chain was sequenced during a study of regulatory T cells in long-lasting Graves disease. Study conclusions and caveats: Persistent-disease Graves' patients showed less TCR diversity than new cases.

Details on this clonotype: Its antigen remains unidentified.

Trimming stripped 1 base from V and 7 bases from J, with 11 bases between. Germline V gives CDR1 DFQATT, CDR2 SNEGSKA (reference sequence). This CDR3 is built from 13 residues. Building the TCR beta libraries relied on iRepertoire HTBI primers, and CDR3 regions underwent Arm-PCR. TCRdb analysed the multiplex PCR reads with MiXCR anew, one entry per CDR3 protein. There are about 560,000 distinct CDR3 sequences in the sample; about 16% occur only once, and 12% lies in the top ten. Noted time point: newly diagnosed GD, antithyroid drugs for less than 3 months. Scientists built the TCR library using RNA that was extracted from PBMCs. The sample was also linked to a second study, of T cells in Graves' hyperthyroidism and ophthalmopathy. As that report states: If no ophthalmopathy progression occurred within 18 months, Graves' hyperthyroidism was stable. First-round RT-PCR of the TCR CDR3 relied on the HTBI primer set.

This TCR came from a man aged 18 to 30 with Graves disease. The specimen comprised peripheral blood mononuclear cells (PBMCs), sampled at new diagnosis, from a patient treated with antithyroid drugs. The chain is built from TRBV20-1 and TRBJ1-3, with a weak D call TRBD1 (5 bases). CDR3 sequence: CSARGPGTNTIYF. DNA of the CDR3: TGCAGTGCTAGAGGGCCGGGGACGAACACCATATATTTT.